Listed below are T cell receptor beta chains from one sample, sequenced in a study of shared clonotypes between healthy human individuals. TCRdb's table, derived via immunoSEQ multiplex PCR, lists solely in-frame clones and lacks some. The sample has about 2.4 million clones; around nine tenths are singletons. The specimen was naive CD4+ T cells sorted from blood. The source is a man in his late teens or twenties in good health. Both conserved end residues are part of each CDR3. D genes are given only for firm matches. Size is stated for part of the rows, as once, few or many counts, or as a class when the clone is expanded.

V gene: TRBV18; clone size: NA; J gene: TRBJ2-2; D gene: NA; CDR3 DNA: TGTGCCAGCTCACCACCAGGGAGGTCGGACACCGGGGAGCTGTTTTTT; CDR3 protein: CASSPPGRSDTGELFF
V gene: TRBV7-2; clone size: NA; J gene: TRBJ2-4; D gene: TRBD1; CDR3 DNA: TGTGCCAGCAGTAGAGACAGGGGCCAAAACATTCAGTACTTC; CDR3 protein: CASSRDRGQNIQYF
V gene: TRBV10-3; clone size: NA; J gene: TRBJ2-5; D gene: TRBD1; CDR3 DNA: TGTGCCATCAGTGCGGGACAGTTCCAAGAGACCCAGTACTTC; CDR3 protein: CAISAGQFQETQYF
V gene: TRBV2; clone size: NA; J gene: TRBJ2-4; D gene: TRBD2; CDR3 DNA: TGTGCCAGCAGTGCCACTAGCGGGTACAAAAACATTCAGTACTTC; CDR3 protein: CASSATSGYKNIQYF
V gene: TRBV27; clone size: NA; J gene: TRBJ2-7; D gene: NA; CDR3 DNA: TGTGCCAGCAGTTTATCCTTTGGGGGGACCTACGAGCAGTACTTC; CDR3 protein: CASSLSFGGTYEQYF
V gene: TRBV7-7; clone size: NA; J gene: TRBJ2-3; D gene: TRBD2; CDR3 DNA: TGTGCTAGCAGTCCGCTAGCGGGGGGGCAGGCAGATACGCAGTATTTT; CDR3 protein: CASSPLAGGQADTQYF
V gene: TRBV10-1; clone size: once; J gene: TRBJ2-7; D gene: NA; CDR3 DNA: TGCGCCAGCAGTGTTTCGCCAACCTACGAGCAGTACTTC; CDR3 protein: CASSVSPTYEQYF
V gene: TRBV6-6; clone size: NA; J gene: TRBJ1-1; D gene: NA; CDR3 DNA: TGTGCCAGCAGTGATGGCGGCACTGAAGCTTTCTTT; CDR3 protein: CASSDGGTEAFF
V gene: TRBV19; clone size: once; J gene: TRBJ2-3; D gene: NA; CDR3 DNA: TGTGCCAGTAGTATCCCGACCTTGACGGATACGCAGTATTTT; CDR3 protein: CASSIPTLTDTQYF
V gene: TRBV2; clone size: NA; J gene: TRBJ2-1; D gene: NA; CDR3 DNA: TGTGCCAGCAGTGATAGGGGTGAGCAGTTCTTC; CDR3 protein: CASSDRGEQFF
V gene: TRBV5-1; clone size: NA; J gene: TRBJ2-5; D gene: NA; CDR3 DNA: TGCGCCAGCAGCTTGGGGTCGGGGTCGAGGGCACAAGAGACCCAGTACTTC; CDR3 protein: CASSLGSGSRAQETQYF
V gene: TRBV18; clone size: NA; J gene: TRBJ2-2; D gene: TRBD1; CDR3 DNA: TGTGCCAGCTCACCACGACAGGGCACCGGGGAGCTGTTTTTT; CDR3 protein: CASSPRQGTGELFF
V gene: TRBV25-1; clone size: NA; J gene: TRBJ1-2; D gene: NA; CDR3 DNA: TGTGCCAGCAGTGTGGAAGGGGGTGACCTGGGAGGCTACACCTTC; CDR3 protein: CASSVEGGDLGGYTF
V gene: TRBV10-3; clone size: NA; J gene: TRBJ2-7; D gene: TRBD2; CDR3 DNA: TGTGCCATCAGTGTTTCGGGGGGTAGCTACGAGCAGTACTTC; CDR3 protein: CAISVSGGSYEQYF
V gene: TRBV30; clone size: NA; J gene: TRBJ1-2; D gene: TRBD1; CDR3 DNA: TGTGCCTGGAGTGCTGGGCAGGGGGCAGCTGGCTACACCTTC; CDR3 protein: CAWSAGQGAAGYTF
V gene: TRBV5-5; clone size: NA; J gene: TRBJ1-4; D gene: NA; CDR3 DNA: TGTGCCAGCAGCGCGCGGACGGGGAATGAAAAACTGTTTTTT; CDR3 protein: CASSARTGNEKLFF
V gene: TRBV29-1; clone size: NA; J gene: TRBJ2-7; D gene: NA; CDR3 DNA: TGCAGCGTTGAGGGGCGGGCCTACGAGCAGTACTTC; CDR3 protein: CSVEGRAYEQYF
V gene: TRBV7-2; clone size: NA; J gene: TRBJ1-2; D gene: NA; CDR3 DNA: TGTGCCAGCAGCTTAGCTTCCGCTGGCTACACCTTC; CDR3 protein: CASSLASAGYTF
V gene: TRBV7-7; clone size: NA; J gene: TRBJ2-2; D gene: NA; CDR3 DNA: TGTGCTAGCAGCTTAGCAGGGACCGGGGAGCTGTTTTTT; CDR3 protein: CASSLAGTGELFF
V gene: TRBV19; clone size: NA; J gene: TRBJ2-5; D gene: NA; CDR3 DNA: TGTGCCAGTAGTCCGAACCGACAAGAGACCCAGTACTTC; CDR3 protein: CASSPNRQETQYF
V gene: TRBV5-8; clone size: NA; J gene: TRBJ2-5; D gene: TRBD1; CDR3 DNA: TGTGCCAGCAGCTCAGAGGGACAGCGCCTGTGGGAGACCCAGTACTTC; CDR3 protein: CASSSEGQRLWETQYF
V gene: TRBV6-1; clone size: NA; J gene: TRBJ2-3; D gene: NA; CDR3 DNA: TGTGCCAGCAGACCAGGACAAGAGACAGATACGCAGTATTTT; CDR3 protein: CASRPGQETDTQYF
V gene: TRBV5-1; clone size: NA; J gene: TRBJ2-1; D gene: TRBD2; CDR3 DNA: TGCGCCAGCGTACCAACAGCGGGGCCCTACAATGAGCAGTTCTTC; CDR3 protein: CASVPTAGPYNEQFF
V gene: TRBV18; clone size: NA; J gene: TRBJ1-1; D gene: NA; CDR3 DNA: TGTGCCAGCTCCCGCAGGGAGAACACTGAAGCTTTCTTT; CDR3 protein: CASSRRENTEAFF
V gene: TRBV28; clone size: NA; J gene: TRBJ2-1; D gene: NA; CDR3 DNA: TGTGCCAGCAGTTCCCGGCCCGAGCGGGCCTACAATGAGCAGTTCTTC; CDR3 protein: CASSSRPERAYNEQFF
V gene: TRBV7-8; clone size: once; J gene: TRBJ2-2; D gene: NA; CDR3 DNA: TGTGCCAGCAGCTCTAGGACAGTGAACACCGGGGAGCTGTTTTTT; CDR3 protein: CASSSRTVNTGELFF
V gene: TRBV9; clone size: NA; J gene: TRBJ2-3; D gene: NA; CDR3 DNA: TGTGCCAGCAGCGTAGCGGTGGTTAGCACAGATACGCAGTATTTT; CDR3 protein: CASSVAVVSTDTQYF
V gene: TRBV27; clone size: NA; J gene: TRBJ1-1; D gene: NA; CDR3 DNA: TGTGCCAGCAGTCGGGTGAACACTGAAGCTTTCTTT; CDR3 protein: CASSRVNTEAFF
V gene: TRBV6-1; clone size: NA; J gene: TRBJ2-7; D gene: NA; CDR3 DNA: TGTGCCAGCTCTCAAGGGGACCTCTACGAGCAGTACTTC; CDR3 protein: CASSQGDLYEQYF
V gene: TRBV19; clone size: NA; J gene: TRBJ1-6; D gene: NA; CDR3 DNA: TGTGCCAGTAAGGAGACCGGGACACGGATTAATTCACCCCTCCACTTT; CDR3 protein: CASKETGTRINSPLHF
V gene: TRBV19; clone size: few; J gene: TRBJ1-1; D gene: TRBD1; CDR3 DNA: TGTGCCAGTATACGGGACAGGGGTTACACTGAAGCTTTCTTT; CDR3 protein: CASIRDRGYTEAFF
V gene: TRBV27; clone size: NA; J gene: TRBJ2-1; D gene: NA; CDR3 DNA: TGTGCCAGCAGTTCGACCCCGGTGACTGGCGGTTCCTACAATGAGCAGTTCTTC; CDR3 protein: CASSSTPVTGGSYNEQFF
V gene: TRBV5-6; clone size: NA; J gene: TRBJ2-2; D gene: NA; CDR3 DNA: TGTGCCAGCAGTTCCGGGGAGGTCCGGGCCGGGGAGCTGTTTTTT; CDR3 protein: CASSSGEVRAGELFF
V gene: TRBV2; clone size: NA; J gene: TRBJ2-1; D gene: NA; CDR3 DNA: TGTGCCAGCGGGGGTGACCGGACGACGATAAATGAGCAGTTCTTC; CDR3 protein: CASGGDRTTINEQFF
V gene: TRBV7-2; clone size: NA; J gene: TRBJ2-2; D gene: TRBD1; CDR3 DNA: TGTGCCAGCAGCTTTGTAGGGGGCCCCGGGGAGCTGTTTTTT; CDR3 protein: CASSFVGGPGELFF
V gene: TRBV6-6; clone size: NA; J gene: TRBJ1-1; D gene: NA; CDR3 DNA: TGTGCCAGCAGTCTACTAGAGGGTAGGGTAGAAGCTTTCTTT; CDR3 protein: CASSLLEGRVEAFF
V gene: TRBV6-5; clone size: NA; J gene: TRBJ2-2; D gene: TRBD2; CDR3 DNA: TGTGCCAGCGGGAGGGGCAGCACCGGGGAGCTGTTTTTT; CDR3 protein: CASGRGSTGELFF
V gene: TRBV29-1; clone size: NA; J gene: TRBJ1-4; D gene: NA; CDR3 DNA: TGCAGCGTTGTAATTGTGGGGTGGATGTCTGCGTCTAGTGAAAAACTGTTTTTT; CDR3 protein: CSVVIVGWMSASSEKLFF
V gene: TRBV18; clone size: once; J gene: TRBJ1-3; D gene: TRBD1; CDR3 DNA: TGTGCCAGCTCACCGTTGACCGGGACAGGTACCTCTGGAAACACCATATATTTT; CDR3 protein: CASSPLTGTGTSGNTIYF
V gene: TRBV2; clone size: once; J gene: TRBJ2-2; D gene: TRBD2; CDR3 DNA: TGTGCCAGCAGAGCCAGCGGGAGCGGAAGAACCGGGGAGCTGTTTTTT; CDR3 protein: CASRASGSGRTGELFF
V gene: TRBV2; clone size: NA; J gene: TRBJ2-5; D gene: NA; CDR3 DNA: TGTGCCAGCAGTGAATACAGGGATGAGCAGTACTTC; CDR3 protein: CASSEYRDEQYF
V gene: TRBV30; clone size: NA; J gene: TRBJ1-6; D gene: NA; CDR3 DNA: TGTGCCTGGAGCAGGAACGGGTATAATTCACCCCTCCACTTT; CDR3 protein: CAWSRNGYNSPLHF
V gene: TRBV4-3; clone size: once; J gene: TRBJ2-3; D gene: NA; CDR3 DNA: TGCGCCAGCAGCCAAGATCACCAGCGCCTAGATACGCAGTATTTT; CDR3 protein: CASSQDHQRLDTQYF
V gene: TRBV6-5; clone size: NA; J gene: TRBJ1-5; D gene: NA; CDR3 DNA: TGTGCCAGCAGTTACTCTCAGGGATGGCAGCCCCAGCATTTT; CDR3 protein: CASSYSQGWQPQHF
V gene: TRBV4-1; clone size: NA; J gene: TRBJ2-1; D gene: NA; CDR3 DNA: TGCGCCAGCAGCCAAGATATGGGTTGGGAGCAGTTCTTC; CDR3 protein: CASSQDMGWEQFF
V gene: TRBV5-1; clone size: NA; J gene: TRBJ2-3; D gene: NA; CDR3 DNA: TGCGCCAGCAGCTTGGCCGAAACCAAACAGACCAAAGATACGCAGTATTTT; CDR3 protein: CASSLAETKQTKDTQYF
V gene: TRBV27; clone size: NA; J gene: TRBJ2-7; D gene: NA; CDR3 DNA: TGTGCCAGCAGTTTGGAGAGGGGGGCGCCCTACGAGCAGTACTTC; CDR3 protein: CASSLERGAPYEQYF
V gene: TRBV7-2; clone size: NA; J gene: TRBJ2-7; D gene: NA; CDR3 DNA: TGTGCCAGCAGCTTACAAGGAGGGCTACTCTCCGAGCAGTACTTC; CDR3 protein: CASSLQGGLLSEQYF
V gene: TRBV25-1; clone size: NA; J gene: TRBJ1-4; D gene: TRBD1; CDR3 DNA: TGTGCCAGCAGAACAGGGGTTGGTGAAAAACTGTTTTTT; CDR3 protein: CASRTGVGEKLFF
V gene: TRBV19; clone size: NA; J gene: TRBJ1-2; D gene: NA; CDR3 DNA: TGTGCCAGTAGTATAGCGGACTACTATGGCTACACCTTC; CDR3 protein: CASSIADYYGYTF
V gene: TRBV7-9; clone size: NA; J gene: TRBJ2-1; D gene: TRBD2; CDR3 DNA: TGTGCCAGCAGCCCCGGGACTAGCAGATACAATGAGCAGTTCTTC; CDR3 protein: CASSPGTSRYNEQFF
V gene: TRBV28; clone size: NA; J gene: TRBJ2-7; D gene: NA; CDR3 DNA: TGTGCCAGCAGTTTATTAGACACCTACGAGCAGTACTTC; CDR3 protein: CASSLLDTYEQYF
V gene: TRBV2; clone size: NA; J gene: TRBJ1-6; D gene: NA; CDR3 DNA: TGTGCCAGCCCCAGGGGTCCTGGCAATTCACCCCTCCACTTT; CDR3 protein: CASPRGPGNSPLHF
V gene: TRBV2; clone size: NA; J gene: TRBJ2-2; D gene: NA; CDR3 DNA: TGTGCCAGCAGTGAGTTGGGGAACACCGGGGAGCTGTTTTTT; CDR3 protein: CASSELGNTGELFF
V gene: TRBV10-1; clone size: once; J gene: TRBJ2-1; D gene: TRBD2; CDR3 DNA: TGCGCCAGCAGGGAGCCCGGGACTAGCGGATGTGAGCAGTTCTTC; CDR3 protein: CASREPGTSGCEQFF
V gene: TRBV6-6; clone size: NA; J gene: TRBJ1-5; D gene: TRBD1; CDR3 DNA: TGTGCCAGCAGTTGGCGGACAGGGGACAGCAATCAGCCCCAGCATTTT; CDR3 protein: CASSWRTGDSNQPQHF
V gene: TRBV4-3; clone size: NA; J gene: TRBJ2-5; D gene: TRBD2; CDR3 DNA: TGCGCCAGCAGCCTTAGCGGGAGGCTCCAAGAGACCCAGTACTTC; CDR3 protein: CASSLSGRLQETQYF
V gene: TRBV19; clone size: NA; J gene: TRBJ1-5; D gene: NA; CDR3 DNA: TGTGCCAGTAGCCGGACAGTTAATAGCAATCAGCCCCAGCATTTT; CDR3 protein: CASSRTVNSNQPQHF
V gene: TRBV5-4; clone size: NA; J gene: TRBJ1-6; D gene: NA; CDR3 DNA: TGTGCCAGCAGCTTCGAACAGGGAAATTCACCCCTCCACTTT; CDR3 protein: CASSFEQGNSPLHF
V gene: TRBV5-1; clone size: NA; J gene: TRBJ1-3; D gene: NA; CDR3 DNA: TGCGCCAGCAGCTTAACGACTTCTCCCTCTGGAAACACCATATATTTT; CDR3 protein: CASSLTTSPSGNTIYF